The clone carrying this T cell receptor beta chain was detected only a few times. The data stem from a study of cytomegalovirus exposure and HLA in healthy donors. PCR was performed using 60 Vbeta and 13 Jbeta primers. Libraries were prepared by immunoSEQ multiplex PCR; TCRdb keeps only in-frame clonotypes and omits some of them. This sample has hundreds of thousands of clones; around four fifths occur once, and the top ten carry roughly 0.71%. Trimming took 5 bases from V and 4 from J; bases not matched to a gene: 10. The CDR3 is made up of 14 amino acids. Germline values: CDR1 GTSNPN, CDR2 SVGIG (reference sequence).

The material sequenced was PBMCs. The sequence was collected from a boy under 10 years old in good health and CMV-seronegative. The rearrangement joins TRBV30 to TRBJ1-1; 7 nucleotides line up with TRBD1. The CDR3 loop reads CAWANNRGRTEAFF. The CDR3 DNA follows: TGTGCCTGGGCCAATAACAGGGGACGCACTGAAGCTTTCTTT.